This paragraph covers one T cell receptor beta chain sequence. The antigen remains undetermined. These data come from a study of CD4 T cells in relation to SARS-CoV-2 and coronaviruses. This CDR3 region has 16 residues. Trimming removed 1 base from V and 2 bases from J; junction bases left unmatched: 7. The germline gives CDR1 SGHRS, CDR2 YFSETQ. The protocol was immunoSEQ multiplex PCR, while the TCRdb copy is restricted to in-frame clones and leaves out a portion. Of under 25,000 clones listed, about 80% were seen once; the top ten hold about 15%. The unexposed donors gave CD4+ T cells in about 2010-2019, prior to COVID-19. Isolation of CD4+ T cells took place after about 10 days in culture. Each well had about 2.2 million PBMCs in 5% human AB serum with IL-2. Fresh IL-2 medium replaced half the medium on days 3 and 7. Findings of the study overall: No crossreactivity against non-spike viral proteins was tested here. No donor gave both pre-pandemic and post-infection samples.

This chain connects TRBV5-1 to TRBJ2-7; TRBD2 matches 9 bases. The sequenced material came from CD4+ T cells from PBMCs, cultured in vitro. The clonotype was recovered from a human donor in good health. CDR3 in amino acids: CASSLSLAGPTYEQYF. For the CDR3, the DNA is TGCGCCAGCAGCTTGTCACTAGCGGGCCCCACCTACGAGCAGTACTTC.